This entry is about one T cell receptor beta chain. The antigen remains undetermined. Germline V gene sequence: CDR1 SGHTS, CDR2 YDEGEE. This CDR3 is built from 13 residues. V was clipped by 5 bases and J by 8 bases; unmatched bases: 4. This specimen comes from a study of shared clonotypes between healthy human individuals. Study findings and constraints: Naive subsets typically showed greater estimated richness than memory subsets. Clonotype sharing across four donors was observed for 5% to 6.5% of naive CD4 clonotypes.

Some clones are missing from TCRdb's copy, which holds only in-frame ones; the method was immunoSEQ multiplex PCR. The data contain 950,000 to 1,100,000 clones, around 76% of them singletons. This sequence joins TRBV5-8 and TRBJ1-4, with 9 positions matching TRBD1. This TCR was sampled from a man between 18 and 35 years old in good health. Sequenced input: memory CD4+ T cells sorted from blood. The sample's subset: CD45RA-negative fraction. This CDR3 is CASRGQGGEKLFF. The CDR3 DNA reads as TGTGCCAGCAGGGGACAGGGAGGAGAAAAACTGTTTTTT.